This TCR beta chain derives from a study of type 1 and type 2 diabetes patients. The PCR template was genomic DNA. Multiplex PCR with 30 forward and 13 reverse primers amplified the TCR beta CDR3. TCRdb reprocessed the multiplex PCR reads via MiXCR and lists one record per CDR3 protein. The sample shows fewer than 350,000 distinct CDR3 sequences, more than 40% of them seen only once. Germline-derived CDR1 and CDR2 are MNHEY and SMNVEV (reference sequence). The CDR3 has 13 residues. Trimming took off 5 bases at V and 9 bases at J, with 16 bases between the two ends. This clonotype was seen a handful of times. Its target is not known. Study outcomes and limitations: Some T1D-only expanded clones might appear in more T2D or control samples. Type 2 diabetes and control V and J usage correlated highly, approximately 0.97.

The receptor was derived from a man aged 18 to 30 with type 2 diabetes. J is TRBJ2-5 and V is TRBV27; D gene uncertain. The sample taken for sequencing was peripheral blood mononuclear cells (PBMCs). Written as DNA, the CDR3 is TGTGCCAGCAGTGACTTGGGTGGTGAGGCCCAGTACTTC. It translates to CASSDLGGEAQYF.